This T cell receptor beta chain was identified during a study of T-cell reconstitution after alpha-beta-depleted transplantation in children. Study-level points and caveats: A year had passed since transplant, and T-cell counts and diversity by then came mostly from newly produced T cells. By about two months after transplant, alpha-beta T cells reportedly arose from several hundred graft clones that had expanded. Recipient T cells and thymic progenitors that survived gave rise to the high TCRbeta diversity observed at day 60 in some patients.

The library targeted TCRbeta and was prepared with unique molecular identifiers. TCRdb recomputed calls from the PCR reads with MiXCR, one row per CDR3 protein. The sample yields approximately 1,000,000 distinct CDR3 sequences, roughly 29% seen once. Trimming removed 3 bases from V and 6 bases from J; junction bases left unmatched: 5. CDR1 is SGHTA and CDR2 is FQGNSA in the germline V gene. The CDR3 is 13 residues long. Worth noting for this clonotype: Its target is unknown.

The rearrangement links TRBV7-2 to TRBJ2-7, with 7 bases aligning to TRBD1. The receptor was isolated from a boy younger than two who had a stem cell transplant for SCID, so the T cells may come from the graft donor. Sequenced material: PBMCs, mostly from graft donor cells, taken 360 days after TCRalphabeta/CD19-depleted stem cell transplant. CDR3 amino acids: CASSFRTGGEQYF. The DNA for the CDR3 is TGTGCCAGCAGCTTCCGGACAGGAGGCGAGCAGTACTTC. Based on the CDR3 plus reference TRBV7-2 and TRBJ2-7, the full variable domain is GAGVSQSPSNKVTEKGKDVELRCDPISGHTALYWYRQSLGQGLEFLIYFQGNSAPDKSGLPSDRFSAERTGGSVSTLTIQRTQQEDSAVYLCASSFRTGGEQYFGPGTRLTVT.